The 6 T cell receptor beta chains presented below share a single source sample, sequenced in a study of cytomegalovirus exposure and HLA in healthy donors. PCR employed 60 Vbeta and 13 Jbeta primers. Measured with immunoSEQ multiplex PCR; TCRdb has only the in-frame clones, and not every one. Of under 200,000 clones in the sample, around three quarters were seen once. Material for sequencing was PBMCs. These receptors were collected from a woman between 50 and 59 years old in good health and CMV-seronegative.

The V call is TRBV28, the J call TRBJ2-3, with 7 nucleotides matching TRBD1. The length of the CDR3 is 16 residues. CDR1 and CDR2 (germline): MDHEN, SYDVKM. With 4 bases clipped from V and 2 bases from J, the junction kept 9 bases outside the gene matches. The CDR3 region is CASSSIQGLATDTQYF. Written as DNA, the CDR3 is TGTGCCAGCAGTTCGATACAGGGGTTGGCCACAGATACGCAGTATTTT.

CDR3 coding DNA: TGTGCCAGCAGTTCGGACAGGACGGGCTATGGCTACACCTTC. Translated: CASSSDRTGYGYTF. V usage is TRBV28 and J usage is TRBJ1-2; 7 positions match TRBD1. Trimming at V came to 4 bases and at J to 4 bases, leaving 6 bases not matched to a gene. CDR1 and CDR2 from the germline V gene are MDHEN and SYDVKM. The CDR3 has 14 residues.

This clone was found a few times. The chain joins TRBV11-2 to TRBJ2-7, with 9 bases matching TRBD1. This CDR3 region has 14 residues. Germline CDR1 and CDR2: SGHAT and FQNNGV. V trimming: 6 bases; J trimming: 5 bases; junction bases outside the gene matches: 8. CDR3 amino acids: CASRRTGGWDEQYF. CDR3 sequence (DNA): TGTGCCAGCAGACGTACAGGGGGCTGGGACGAGCAGTACTTC.

The CDR3 nucleotides are TGCGCCAGCAGCCAAGATCGGGGGGCGGGCACAGATACGCAGTATTTT. As protein: CASSQDRGAGTDTQYF. The rearrangement uses TRBV4-1 and TRBJ2-3; TRBD2 might be the D (7 bases). Trimming removed 0 bases from V and 1 base from J, with 11 bases in between. CDR3 length equals 16 residues. Germline V gene lookup returns CDR1 MGHRA and CDR2 YSYEKL.

The chain couples TRBV2 to TRBJ2-5; a possible D gene is TRBD1 (6 bases). V was trimmed by 10 bases and J by 9 bases, leaving 21 bases between them. CDR1 and CDR2 from the germline V gene are SNHLY and FYNNEI. The length of the CDR3 is 13 residues. CDR3 DNA: TGTGCCACCGGGTCTTCGTCACCAGGGGCCCAGTACTTC. Protein sequence: CATGSSSPGAQYF. Looking up the rest from reference TRBV2 and TRBJ2-5 gives the full variable domain: EPEVTQTPSHQVTQMGQEVILRCVPISNHLYFYWYRQILGQKVEFLVSFYNNEISEKSEIFDDQFSVERPDGSNFTLKIRSTKLEDSAMYFCATGSSSPGAQYFGPGTRLLVL.

The rearrangement joins TRBV5-5 to TRBJ2-5; D might be TRBD2 (6 bases). Germline CDR1 and CDR2: SGHKS and YYEKEE (reference sequence). CDR3 length: 13 residues. The V end lost 5 bases, the J end lost 5 bases, and 13 bases lay between the germline ends. The CDR3 DNA is TGTGCCAGCAGTCCCGCAGGGACTGAGACCCAGTACTTC. Its protein product is CASSPAGTETQYF.